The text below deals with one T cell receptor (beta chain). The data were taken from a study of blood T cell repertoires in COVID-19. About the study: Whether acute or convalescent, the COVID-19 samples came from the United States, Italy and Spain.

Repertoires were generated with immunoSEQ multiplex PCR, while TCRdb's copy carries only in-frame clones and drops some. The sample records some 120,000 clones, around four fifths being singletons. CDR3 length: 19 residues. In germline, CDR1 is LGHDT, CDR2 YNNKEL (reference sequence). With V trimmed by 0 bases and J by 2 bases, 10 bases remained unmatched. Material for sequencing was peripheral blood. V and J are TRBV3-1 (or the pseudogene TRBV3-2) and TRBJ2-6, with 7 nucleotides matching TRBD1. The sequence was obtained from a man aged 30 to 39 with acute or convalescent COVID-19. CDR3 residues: CASSQEWDSSLPGANVLTF. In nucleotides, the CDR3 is TGTGCCAGCAGCCAAGAATGGGACAGTTCATTGCCTGGGGCCAACGTCCTGACTTTC.